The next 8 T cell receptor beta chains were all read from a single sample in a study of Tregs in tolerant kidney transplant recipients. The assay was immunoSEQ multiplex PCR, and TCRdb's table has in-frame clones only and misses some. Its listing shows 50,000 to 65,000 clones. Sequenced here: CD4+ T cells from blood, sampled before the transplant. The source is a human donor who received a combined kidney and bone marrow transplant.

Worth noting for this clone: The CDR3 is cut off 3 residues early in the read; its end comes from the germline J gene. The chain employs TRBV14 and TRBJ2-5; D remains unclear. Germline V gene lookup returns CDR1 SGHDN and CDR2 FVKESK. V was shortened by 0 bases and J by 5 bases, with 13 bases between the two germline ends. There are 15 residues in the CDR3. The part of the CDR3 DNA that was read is TGTGCCAGCAGCCAAGATCTTCGAGCTCGGGAGACC. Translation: CASSQDLRARET. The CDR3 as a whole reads CASSQDLRARETQYF. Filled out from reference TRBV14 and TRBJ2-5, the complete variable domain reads EAGVTQFPSHSVIEKGQTVTLRCDPISGHDNLYWYRRVMGKEIKFLLHFVKESKQDESGMPNNRFLAERTGGTYSTLKVQPAELEDSGVYFCASSQDLRARETQYFGPGTRLLVL.

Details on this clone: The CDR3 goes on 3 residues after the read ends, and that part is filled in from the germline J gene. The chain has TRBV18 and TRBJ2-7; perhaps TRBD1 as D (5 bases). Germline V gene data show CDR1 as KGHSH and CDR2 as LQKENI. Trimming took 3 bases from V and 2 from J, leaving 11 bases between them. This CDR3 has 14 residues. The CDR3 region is CASSPDSAAYEQYF. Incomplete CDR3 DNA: TGTGCCAGCTCACCCGACAGCGCCGCCTACGAG.

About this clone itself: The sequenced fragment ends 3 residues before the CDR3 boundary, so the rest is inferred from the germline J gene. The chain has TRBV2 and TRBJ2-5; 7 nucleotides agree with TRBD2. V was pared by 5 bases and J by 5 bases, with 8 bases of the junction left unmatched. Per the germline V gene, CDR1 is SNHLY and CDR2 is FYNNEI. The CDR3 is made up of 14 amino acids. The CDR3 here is CASSPRLAGETQYF. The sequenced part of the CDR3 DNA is TGTGCCAGCAGTCCACGACTAGCAGGGGAGACC.

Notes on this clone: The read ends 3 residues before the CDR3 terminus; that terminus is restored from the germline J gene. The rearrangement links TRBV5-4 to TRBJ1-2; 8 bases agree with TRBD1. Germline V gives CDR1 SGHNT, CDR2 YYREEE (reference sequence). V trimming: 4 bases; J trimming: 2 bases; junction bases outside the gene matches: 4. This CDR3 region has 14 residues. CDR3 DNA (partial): TGTGCCAGCAGCGTCGGACAGGGAAACTATGGC. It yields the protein CASSVGQGNYG. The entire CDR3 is CASSVGQGNYGYTF.

Partial CDR3 DNA: TGTGCCAGCAGCTTAGGAACGGGTTCGCCC. Translated: CASSLGTGSP. From start to end, the CDR3 is CASSLGTGSPLHF. This sequence joins TRBV7-2 and TRBJ1-6; unclear D gene. The read terminates 3 residues ahead of where the CDR3 ends, so the germline J gene completes it. From germline, CDR1 is SGHTA and CDR2 FQGNSA. CDR3 length: 13 residues.

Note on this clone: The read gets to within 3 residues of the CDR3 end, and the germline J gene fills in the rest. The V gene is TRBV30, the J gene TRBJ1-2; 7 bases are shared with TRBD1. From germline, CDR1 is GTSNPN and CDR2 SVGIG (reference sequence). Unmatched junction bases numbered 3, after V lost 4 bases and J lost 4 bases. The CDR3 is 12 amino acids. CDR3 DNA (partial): TGTGCCTGGACCCAGGGGGGCTATGGC. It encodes CAWTQGGYG. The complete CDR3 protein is CAWTQGGYGYTF.

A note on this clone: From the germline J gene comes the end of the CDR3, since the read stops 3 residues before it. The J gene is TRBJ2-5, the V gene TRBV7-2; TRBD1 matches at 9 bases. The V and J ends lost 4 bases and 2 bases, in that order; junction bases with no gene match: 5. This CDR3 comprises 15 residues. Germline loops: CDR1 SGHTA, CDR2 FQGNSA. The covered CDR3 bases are TGTGCCAGCAGCTGGGGGACAGGGCCTCAAGAGACC. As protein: CASSWGTGPQET. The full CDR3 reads CASSWGTGPQETQYF.

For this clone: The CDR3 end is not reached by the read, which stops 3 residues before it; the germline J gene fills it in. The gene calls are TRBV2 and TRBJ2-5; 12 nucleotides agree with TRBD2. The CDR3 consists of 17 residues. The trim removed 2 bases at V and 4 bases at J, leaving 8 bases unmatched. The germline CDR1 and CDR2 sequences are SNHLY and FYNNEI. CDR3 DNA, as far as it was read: TGTGCCAGCAGTGAAAGGACTAGCGGGAACGCGGGAGAGACC. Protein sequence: CASSERTSGNAGET. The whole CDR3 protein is CASSERTSGNAGETQYF.